This is a list of T cell receptor beta chains from one sample in a study of T cells in Graves' hyperthyroidism and ophthalmopathy. MiXCR, applied by TCRdb to the multiplex PCR reads, yields one record per CDR3 protein. This table has hundreds of thousands of distinct CDR3 sequences, 14% appearing once. Sequenced sample: blood. Every receptor here comes from a woman aged 18-29 years with Graves' hyperthyroidism. Both conserved end residues are part of each CDR3. The order of the fields is clone size, D gene, V gene, J gene, CDR3 DNA, CDR3 protein. The D gene is left open where the match is weak. Size values are once, few and many counts, or a class for expanded clones, and some rows have none.

clone_size: many
d_call: NA
v_call: TRBV28
j_call: TRBJ2-2
cdr3_nt: TGTGCCAGCAAAATAACCCACGGATCCTACACCGGGGAGCTGTTTTTT
cdr3_aa: CASKITHGSYTGELFF

clone_size: few
d_call: NA
v_call: TRBV6-5
j_call: TRBJ1-5
cdr3_nt: TGTGCCAGCAGTATAGGGACTTATCAGCCCCAGCATTTT
cdr3_aa: CASSIGTYQPQHF

clone_size: few
d_call: NA
v_call: TRBV7-9
j_call: TRBJ1-1
cdr3_nt: TGTGCCAGCAGCTTAGATGGGCGCAGAATGAAGAACACTGAAGCTTTCTTT
cdr3_aa: CASSLDGRRMKNTEAFF

clone_size: few
d_call: TRBD1
v_call: TRBV29-1
j_call: TRBJ2-7
cdr3_nt: TGCAGCGGGGCCGACAGGGACCCTGCCGAGCAGTACTTC
cdr3_aa: CSGADRDPAEQYF

clone_size: few
d_call: TRBD1
v_call: TRBV19
j_call: TRBJ2-2
cdr3_nt: TGTGCCACCAAAGACAGGGCCAAAAACACCGGGGAGCTGTTTTTT
cdr3_aa: CATKDRAKNTGELFF

clone_size: NA
d_call: NA
v_call: TRBV20-1
j_call: TRBJ2-1
cdr3_nt: TGCAGTGCTCTCACACCACCCGAGCAGTTCTTC
cdr3_aa: CSALTPPEQFF

clone_size: NA
d_call: NA
v_call: TRBV29-1
j_call: TRBJ1-2
cdr3_nt: TGCAGCTATCTAACGGGAGGCAACTATGGCTACACCTTC
cdr3_aa: CSYLTGGNYGYTF

clone_size: many
d_call: TRBD1
v_call: TRBV6-1
j_call: TRBJ1-4
cdr3_nt: TGTGCCAGCAGTCCCAGGGGGCCACGAGAAAAACTGTTTTTT
cdr3_aa: CASSPRGPREKLFF

clone_size: NA
d_call: NA
v_call: TRBV7-6
j_call: TRBJ2-1
cdr3_nt: TGTGCCAGCAGCTTAGGTGGCCAGCTATCGTACAATGAGCAGTTCTTC
cdr3_aa: CASSLGGQLSYNEQFF

clone_size: many
d_call: NA
v_call: TRBV3-1
j_call: TRBJ2-7
cdr3_nt: TGTGCCAGCAGCCAAGTACCCCGACAAAACGAGCAGTACTTC
cdr3_aa: CASSQVPRQNEQYF

clone_size: many
d_call: NA
v_call: TRBV2
j_call: TRBJ1-3
cdr3_nt: TGTGCCAGCAGCCTTGACAGGTCTACTGGAAACACCATATATTTT
cdr3_aa: CASSLDRSTGNTIYF

clone_size: many
d_call: NA
v_call: TRBV20-1
j_call: TRBJ1-3
cdr3_nt: TGCAGTGCTAGTGATGGTCTAGGGGACACCATATATTTT
cdr3_aa: CSASDGLGDTIYF

clone_size: NA
d_call: NA
v_call: TRBV6-6
j_call: TRBJ2-7
cdr3_nt: TGTGCCAGCAGTTACGGTGGAAGCCCCTACGAGCAGTACTTC
cdr3_aa: CASSYGGSPYEQYF

clone_size: many
d_call: NA
v_call: TRBV5-6
j_call: TRBJ2-7
cdr3_nt: TGTGCCAGCAGCTTGGGCCAGGAAAGCTCCTACGAGCAGTACTTC
cdr3_aa: CASSLGQESSYEQYF

clone_size: many
d_call: NA
v_call: TRBV12-3/TRBV12-4
j_call: TRBJ2-7
cdr3_nt: TGTGCCAGCAGTTGGGGACACACGTACTCCTACGAGCAGTACTTC
cdr3_aa: CASSWGHTYSYEQYF

clone_size: many
d_call: TRBD1
v_call: TRBV3-1
j_call: TRBJ2-6
cdr3_nt: TGTGCCAGCAGCCAAAAGGCAACAGGGGTGAAGGGGGCCAACGTCCTGACTTTC
cdr3_aa: CASSQKATGVKGANVLTF

clone_size: many
d_call: TRBD2
v_call: TRBV6-6
j_call: TRBJ2-7
cdr3_nt: TGTGCCAGCAGTTACTCGGGGGGGGTCTACGAGCAGTACTTC
cdr3_aa: CASSYSGGVYEQYF

clone_size: NA
d_call: NA
v_call: TRBV20-1
j_call: TRBJ1-5
cdr3_nt: TGCAGTGCTAGTTACGCACAGGGCCGGCCCCAGCATTTT
cdr3_aa: CSASYAQGRPQHF

clone_size: NA
d_call: TRBD2
v_call: TRBV11-3
j_call: TRBJ2-7
cdr3_nt: TGTGCCAGCAGCTTAGATGCCCAGCGGGAGGGCCTTACCTACGAGCAGTACTTC
cdr3_aa: CASSLDAQREGLTYEQYF

clone_size: many
d_call: TRBD1
v_call: TRBV19
j_call: TRBJ1-1
cdr3_nt: TGTGCCAGTAGTATAAGACAGGGGACCACTGAAGCTTTCTTT
cdr3_aa: CASSIRQGTTEAFF

clone_size: many
d_call: TRBD2
v_call: TRBV2
j_call: TRBJ2-7
cdr3_nt: TGTGCCAGCACGCGACTAGCGGGACCCTACGAGCAGTACTTC
cdr3_aa: CASTRLAGPYEQYF

clone_size: many
d_call: NA
v_call: TRBV28
j_call: TRBJ1-5
cdr3_nt: TGTGCCAGCAATAGGTATCGGGAAAAGCCAAATCAGCCCCAGCATTTT
cdr3_aa: CASNRYREKPNQPQHF

clone_size: many
d_call: TRBD1
v_call: TRBV2
j_call: TRBJ2-7
cdr3_nt: TGTGCCAGCAGTTCCCGGACAGGTGACTACGAGCAGTACTTC
cdr3_aa: CASSSRTGDYEQYF

clone_size: NA
d_call: TRBD2
v_call: TRBV7-6
j_call: TRBJ2-2
cdr3_nt: TGTGCCAGCAGCCCAGCCGGACTAGCGGGAGGGAACACCGGGGAGCTGTTTTTT
cdr3_aa: CASSPAGLAGGNTGELFF